These 14 T cell receptor beta chains share one sample of origin, sequenced in a study of blood T cell repertoires in COVID-19. Sequenced by immunoSEQ multiplex PCR; TCRdb stores in-frame clones only, minus some. The sample holds about 130,000 clones, 78% seen once. The sequencing input was PBMCs or T cells enriched from blood (not recorded which). The receptors here all came from a woman between 45 and 65 years old who had recovered from COVID-19.

The rearrangement links TRBV10-2 to TRBJ1-5; the match to TRBD1 covers 11 bases. In germline, CDR1 is WSHSY, CDR2 SAAADI. CDR3 length: 16 amino acids. Unmatched junction bases numbered 1, after V lost 0 bases and J lost 3 bases. The CDR3 loop is CASSESDRGHNQPQHF. CDR3 sequence (DNA): TGCGCCAGCAGTGAGTCGGACAGGGGGCACAATCAGCCCCAGCATTTT.

The genes are TRBV5-4 and TRBJ1-1; TRBD1 might be the D (5 bases). This CDR3 comprises 15 residues. Germline CDR1 is SGHNT and CDR2 is YYREEE (reference sequence). V lost 4 bases and J lost 1, with 14 bases in between. CDR3 DNA: TGTGCCAGCAGCGAGGTGGGGCGGGGGAACACTGAAGCTTTCTTT. Protein sequence: CASSEVGRGNTEAFF.

V and J are TRBV7-8 and TRBJ1-4; 9 bases map to TRBD1. The CDR3 consists of 14 residues. Trimming took 6 bases from V and 6 from J; bases not matched to a gene: 5. CDR1 is SGHVS and CDR2 is FQNEAQ in the germline V gene. This CDR3 is CASRRTGDHEKLFF. Here the CDR3 DNA reads TGTGCCAGCAGAAGGACAGGGGACCATGAAAAACTGTTTTTT.

The chain has TRBV6-2 or TRBV6-3 and TRBJ2-1; D is ambiguous. The V gene lost 3 bases and the J gene lost 7 bases, with 10 bases spanning the gap. Germline V CDR1 and CDR2: MNHEY, SVGEGT. This CDR3 contains 13 residues. CDR3 in amino acids: CASSYRRSNEQFF. The CDR3 DNA reads as TGTGCCAGCAGTTATCGGCGGTCAAATGAGCAGTTCTTC.

The J gene is TRBJ2-1, the V gene TRBV28; 7 bases align to TRBD1. CDR1 and CDR2 from the germline V gene are MDHEN and SYDVKM. The V and J ends lost 5 bases and 6 bases, in that order; junction bases with no gene match: 4. The CDR3 extends over 13 amino acids. The chain's CDR3 is CASSLAGGNEQFF. In DNA, the CDR3 is TGTGCCAGCAGTCTAGCAGGGGGCAATGAGCAGTTCTTC. The entire variable domain, with the rest obtained from reference TRBV28 and TRBJ2-1, is as follows: DVKVTQSSRYLVKRTGEKVFLECVQDMDHENMFWYRQDPGLGLRLIYFSYDVKMKEKGDIPEGYSVSREKKERFSLILESASTNQTSMYLCASSLAGGNEQFFGPGTRLTVL.

V usage is TRBV5-4 and J usage is TRBJ2-1; 9 nucleotides align to TRBD2. V trimming: 2 bases; J trimming: 5 bases; junction bases outside the gene matches: 8. Germline lookup yields CDR1 SGHNT and CDR2 YYREEE (reference sequence). CDR3 length: 16 residues. The CDR3 reads CASSFAAGGNDNEQFF. The DNA of the CDR3 is TGTGCCAGCAGCTTCGCAGCGGGGGGTAACGACAATGAGCAGTTCTTC.

This sequence joins TRBV3-1 (or the pseudogene TRBV3-2) and TRBJ2-2, with TRBD2 as a possible D gene (5 bases). V lost 0 bases to trimming and J lost 6 bases, with 20 bases between them. Germline-derived CDR1 and CDR2 are LGHDT and YNNKEL (reference sequence). The CDR3 is 18 amino acids. The CDR3: CASSQEGYGVRSAGELFF. In DNA form, the CDR3 reads TGTGCCAGCAGCCAAGAGGGGTACGGGGTAAGGAGCGCCGGGGAGCTGTTTTTT.

This clone was observed a few times. The rearrangement joins TRBV3-1 (or the pseudogene TRBV3-2) to TRBJ1-3, with D perhaps TRBD1 (6 bases). In germline, CDR1 is LGHDT, CDR2 YNNKEL (reference sequence). The V gene lost 8 bases and the J gene lost 2 bases, with 22 bases spanning the gap. The CDR3 length is 17 residues. CDR3 amino acids: CASAPNRPRGPGNTIYF. CDR3 sequence (DNA): TGTGCCAGCGCCCCTAATAGGCCCAGGGGACCTGGAAACACCATATATTTT.

This clone was picked up a small number of times. The chain combines TRBV30 with TRBJ2-1; D perhaps matches TRBD1 (6 bases). The CDR3 has 11 amino acids. Trimming left V 5 bases short and J 10 bases short, with 12 bases between. Germline assignment: CDR1 GTSNPN and CDR2 SVGIG (reference sequence). CDR3 nucleotide sequence: TGTGCCTGGGCGCCCGGGACAGAGCAGTTCTTC. Translating it yields CAWAPGTEQFF.

This chain uses TRBV7-8 with TRBJ2-3; D unresolved. Trimming cost V 1 base and J 4 bases, with 18 bases left between them. Germline V CDR1 and CDR2: SGHVS, FQNEAQ. There are 17 residues in the CDR3. Written as DNA, the CDR3 is TGTGCCAGCAGCTTAGACTTGAGATTTTCGAATTCAGATACGCAGTATTTT. Translated: CASSLDLRFSNSDTQYF.

The chain recombines TRBV2 with TRBJ1-6, with D tentatively TRBD1 (6 bases). With 2 bases removed from V and 12 bases from J, the gap between germline ends came to 11 bases. The germline gives CDR1 SNHLY, CDR2 FYNNEI. This CDR3 spans 13 amino acids. The CDR3, as DNA: TGTGCCAGCAGTGAATTATCAGGGGAACCCCTCCACTTT. Translated: CASSELSGEPLHF. The full variable domain, with the rest looked up from reference TRBV2 and TRBJ1-6, is EPEVTQTPSHQVTQMGQEVILRCVPISNHLYFYWYRQILGQKVEFLVSFYNNEISEKSEIFDDQFSVERPDGSNFTLKIRSTKLEDSAMYFCASSELSGEPLHFGNGTRLTVT.

This chain joins TRBV27 and TRBJ2-2; D possibly corresponds to TRBD1 (5 bases). V was shortened by 6 bases and J by 4 bases, with 21 bases between the two germline ends. The CDR3 is 17 residues long. Looked up from germline, CDR1 is MNHEY and CDR2 is SMNVEV (reference sequence). CDR3 loop: CASSPGSSGLGTGELFF. The DNA for the CDR3 is TGTGCCAGCAGCCCTGGGTCCTCAGGGTTGGGCACCGGGGAGCTGTTTTTT.

V gene TRBV5-4 combines with J gene TRBJ2-5; D is unresolved. The ends were cut back, 3 bases at V and 1 base at J, with 7 bases in the middle. CDR1 is SGHNT, CDR2 YYREEE, per germline (reference sequence). The CDR3 sequence is 13 residues long. The CDR3 is CASSSQAQETQYF. The CDR3 DNA is TGTGCCAGCAGCTCCCAGGCCCAAGAGACCCAGTACTTC.

The chain couples TRBV28 to TRBJ2-7, with 11 nucleotides matching TRBD1. With 8 bases clipped from V and 1 base from J, the junction kept 13 bases outside the gene matches. Germline V gene data show CDR1 as MDHEN and CDR2 as SYDVKM. The CDR3 contains 17 residues. CDR3 DNA sequence: TGTGCCAGCCAACGGGGGACAGGGGGTTTTAGGTCCTACGAGCAGTACGTC. It encodes CASQRGTGGFRSYEQYV.